This entry features one T cell receptor (beta chain) sequence. The sample originates from a study of CD8 T cells in Susac syndrome. The ends were cut back, 6 bases at V and 4 bases at J, with 16 bases in the middle. CDR3 size: 15 residues. CDR1 is MNHEY and CDR2 is SMNVEV in the germline V gene (reference sequence). Roughly 0.45 to 1 ug RNA was reverse transcribed with random hexamers. Amplification of TCR beta CDR3 was carried out by immunoSEQ multiplex PCR, which covered 54 Vbeta and 13 Jbeta segments. TCRdb fed the immunoSEQ multiplex PCR reads into MiXCR, producing one record per CDR3 protein. The sample has 250,000 to 300,000 distinct CDR3 sequences, 70% to 90% seen once.

The V and J genes are TRBV27 and TRBJ2-1, with TRBD2 as a possible D gene (6 bases). The source material was CD8+ T cells from PBMCs. This sequence was found in a human donor with multiple sclerosis. The CDR3 nucleotides are TGTGCCAGCAGCCTTAGCGGTAGCCAATACAATGAGCAGTTCTTC. This encodes CASSLSGSQYNEQFF.